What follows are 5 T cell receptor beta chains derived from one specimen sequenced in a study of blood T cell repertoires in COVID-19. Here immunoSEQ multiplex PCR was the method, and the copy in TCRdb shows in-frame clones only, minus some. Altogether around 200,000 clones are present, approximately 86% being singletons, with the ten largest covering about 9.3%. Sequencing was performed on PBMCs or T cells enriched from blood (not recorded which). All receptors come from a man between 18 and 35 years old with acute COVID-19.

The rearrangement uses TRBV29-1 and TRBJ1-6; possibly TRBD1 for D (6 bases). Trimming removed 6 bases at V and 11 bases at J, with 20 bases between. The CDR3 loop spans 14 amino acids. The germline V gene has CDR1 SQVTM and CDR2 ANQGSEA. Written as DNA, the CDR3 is TGCAGCGTCCCAGGAAGGCAGGGGATCACACCCCTCCACTTT. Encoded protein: CSVPGRQGITPLHF.

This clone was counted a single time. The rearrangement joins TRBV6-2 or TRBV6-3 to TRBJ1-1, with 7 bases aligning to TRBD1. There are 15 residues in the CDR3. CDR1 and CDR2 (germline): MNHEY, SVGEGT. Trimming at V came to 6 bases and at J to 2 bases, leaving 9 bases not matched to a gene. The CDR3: CASSHPTGVNTEAFF. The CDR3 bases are TGTGCCAGCAGCCACCCAACAGGGGTCAACACTGAAGCTTTCTTT.

The CDR3 spells CASSKRGGNGYTF. DNA for the CDR3: TGTGCCAGCAGCAAGAGGGGGGGAAATGGCTACACCTTC. V usage is TRBV21-1 and J usage is TRBJ1-2. TRBV21-1 is termed a pseudogene. The CDR3 is 13 residues long.

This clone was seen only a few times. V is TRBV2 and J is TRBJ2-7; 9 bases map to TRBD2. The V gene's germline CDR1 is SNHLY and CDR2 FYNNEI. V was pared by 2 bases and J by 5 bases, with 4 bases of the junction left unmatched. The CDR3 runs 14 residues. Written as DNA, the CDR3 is TGTGCCAGCAGTGAACTGCGCGGGAGGGACGAGCAGTACTTC. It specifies CASSELRGRDEQYF.

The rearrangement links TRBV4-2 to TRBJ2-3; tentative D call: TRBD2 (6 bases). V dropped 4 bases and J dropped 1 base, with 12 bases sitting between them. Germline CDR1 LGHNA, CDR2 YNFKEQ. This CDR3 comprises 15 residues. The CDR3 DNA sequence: TGTGCCAGCAGCCCGGGACCGGGAGGCACAGATACGCAGTATTTT. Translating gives CASSPGPGGTDTQYF.